The source of this TCR beta chain is a study of identical twins. Healthy Caucasians alone served as donors. MiXCR, run by TCRdb on the 5' RACE reads, gives a single entry per CDR3 protein. The sample has over 500,000 distinct CDR3 sequences, about 20% seen once. These data were likewise used in another study, on T cells expressing NK-cell markers. In that study: Sequencing of TCR beta repertoires drew on sorted CD3+CD56+NKG2C+, CD3+CD56+NKG2C- and CD3+CD56-NKG2C+ T cells.

Sequencing was carried out using CD4+ T cells sorted from blood. The TCR originated in a woman under 30 in good health.

CDR3 in DNA: TGTGCCAGCACCCGGGGACTCCGGGGCCAGCCCCAGCATTTT. It is translated as CASTRGLRGQPQHF. The chain is built from TRBV12-3 or TRBV12-4 and TRBJ1-5, with TRBD1 as a possible D gene (5 bases). The CDR3 is 14 residues long. V was clipped by 7 bases and J by 7 bases, with 17 bases between them.